The clone carrying this T cell receptor beta chain has a handful of counts. The antigen remains unidentified. Use of 60 Vbeta and 13 Jbeta primers characterized the PCR. Sequenced by immunoSEQ multiplex PCR; TCRdb stores in-frame clones only, minus some. The sample has around 82,000 clones, 78% seen once. The sample is drawn from a study of cytomegalovirus exposure and HLA in healthy donors. Overall study findings and caveats: Across all donors, roughly uniform sequencing depth was an assumption of the presence/absence analyses. At a 0.05 false discovery rate, a later analysis found 16,951 TCR beta sequences to be associated with HLA alleles. Cytomegalovirus-associated status was assigned to 164 TCR beta chains.

The junction had 5 bases not matched to a gene; V was cut back by 0 bases and J by 7 bases. The CDR3 is 15 amino acids. From germline, CDR1 is SGHRS and CDR2 YFSETQ. The chain joins TRBV5-1 to TRBJ1-4, with TRBD1 identical over 8 bases. This TCR was recovered from a male donor in good health and CMV-seropositive. The sample comprised PBMCs. CDR3 amino acids: CASSLVGQGGEKLFF. The CDR3 region has the DNA TGCGCCAGCAGCTTGGTTGGACAGGGCGGTGAAAAACTGTTTTTT. The complete variable domain, with remaining parts taken from reference TRBV5-1 and TRBJ1-4, reads KAGVTQTPRYLIKTRGQQVTLSCSPISGHRSVSWYQQTPGQGLQFLFEYFSETQRNKGNFPGRFSGRQFSNSRSEMNVSTLELGDSALYLCASSLVGQGGEKLFFGSGTQLSVL.